This TCR beta chain was recovered during a study of T cell repertoires in cytomegalovirus infection. In the study overall: Both a matching HLA type and CMV infection were indicated by public TCR beta signatures.

This clonotype was detected ten times or more. The antigen remains unidentified. TCRdb fed the reads into MiXCR, producing one record per CDR3 protein. The repertoire consists of nearly 650,000 distinct CDR3 sequences, with approximately 24% occurring once and the leading ten covering 8%. Study-level points and caveats: Cumulative public TCR beta family frequency identified carriers of CMV plus the relevant HLA. What dominated the ex vivo response were HLA-C-restricted CMV-specific TCR beta clonotypes.

The sample comprised CD8+ T cells from PBMCs. This sequence was found in a human donor in good health (CMV status not recorded). Some clones in this sample may be carry-over from other donors' samples.

CDR3 in DNA: TGTGCCAGCAGCTTCGAAGGGGACGGACACAATGAGCAGTTCTTC. Its protein product is CASSFEGDGHNEQFF. This chain joins TRBV7-9 and TRBJ2-1; either TRBD1 or TRBD2 may fit D (5 bases each). CDR3 length: 15 amino acids. Germline loops: CDR1 SEHNR, CDR2 FQNEAQ (reference sequence). V was cut by 3 bases and J by 5 bases, with 14 bases left in between.